These 11 T cell receptor beta chains originate from one sample sequenced in a study of regulatory T cells in long-lasting Graves disease. Documented time point: persistent/refractory GD, antithyroid drugs over 5 years with positive TRAb. PBMC-extracted RNA yielded the TCR library. Relying on iRepertoire HTBI primers and Arm-PCR of CDR3 regions, the team built TCR beta libraries. TCRdb analysed the multiplex PCR reads with MiXCR anew, one entry per CDR3 protein. Of about 450,000 distinct CDR3 sequences in the sample, 23% are singletons; the top ten hold approximately 28%. The sequenced sample was peripheral blood mononuclear cells (PBMCs), obtained when the disease was refractory, from a patient treated with antithyroid drugs. These TCRs come from a female donor with Graves disease.

The table lists this clonotype with many counts. This chain uses TRBV28 with TRBJ2-7; 10 bases match TRBD1. J lost 4 bases, V lost 5 bases, and 17 bases had no gene match. This CDR3 is 18 amino acids long. The V gene's germline CDR1 is MDHEN and CDR2 SYDVKM. DNA of the CDR3: TGTGCCAGCAGTCGGGACAGGGGATTTTTCGGGACTCAATACGAGCAGTACTTC. Protein: CASSRDRGFFGTQYEQYF.

J is TRBJ2-3 and V is TRBV7-9, with 8 positions matching TRBD2. The junction had 8 bases not matched to a gene; V was cut back by 2 bases and J by 1 base. The CDR3 extends over 17 amino acids. From germline, CDR1 is SEHNR and CDR2 FQNEAQ (reference sequence). CDR3 in amino acids: CASSLFVTSGRTDTQYF. CDR3 DNA sequence: TGTGCCAGCAGCTTATTCGTCACTAGCGGACGCACAGATACGCAGTATTTT.

The rearrangement links TRBV7-3 to TRBJ1-3; D unclear. V lost 6 bases and J 6 bases, leaving 18 bases between the germline ends. The CDR3 has 15 amino acids. Germline values: CDR1 SGHTA, CDR2 FQGTGA. This chain's CDR3 is CASRASPGRVNTIYF. CDR3 sequence (DNA): TGTGCCAGCAGAGCTTCACCTGGGAGGGTAAACACCATATATTTT.

This chain uses TRBV12-3 or TRBV12-4 with TRBJ2-1; 10 nucleotides match TRBD2. The V gene end was trimmed by 5 bases and the J gene end by 9 bases; junction bases not matched to a gene: 13. The CDR3 extends over 16 amino acids. The DNA for the CDR3 is TGTGCCAGCAGTAAACCGGGACTAGCGCCAGTGGGTGAGCAGTTCTTC. Amino acid sequence: CASSKPGLAPVGEQFF.

A few counts support this clonotype. The chain couples TRBV4-1 to TRBJ2-7; D uncertain. This CDR3 has 13 amino acids. The V and J ends lost 1 base and 6 bases respectively, with 10 bases between them. Germline CDR1 reads MGHRA; CDR2 reads YSYEKL. The CDR3 nucleotides read TGCGCCAGCAGCCAAGTATCTGGGCGCGAGCAGTACTTC. This sequence encodes CASSQVSGREQYF.

The V gene is TRBV5-1, the J gene TRBJ1-2, with a tentative D call TRBD1 (5 bases). Germline lookup yields CDR1 SGHRS and CDR2 YFSETQ. V lost 0 bases to trimming and J lost 1 base, with 7 bases between them. The CDR3 is 14 amino acids. CDR3 sequence reads: CASSLGDGNYGYTF. The CDR3 DNA reads TGCGCCAGCAGCTTGGGGGACGGTAACTATGGCTACACCTTC.

The table lists this clonotype with many counts. V and J are TRBV11-1 and TRBJ2-2; D gene uncertain. Germline CDR1 SGHAT, CDR2 FQDESV (reference sequence). The length of the CDR3 is 13 residues. V lost 2 bases and J 7 bases, leaving 8 bases between the germline ends. The CDR3 nucleotides are TGTGCCAGCAGCTTACGTACGATCGGGGAGCTGTTTTTT. This codes for CASSLRTIGELFF.

This clonotype was observed at least ten times. The chain carries TRBV28 and TRBJ2-7; D tentatively fits TRBD1 or TRBD2 (5 bases each). The germline V gene encodes CDR1 MDHEN and CDR2 SYDVKM. The CDR3 length is 16 residues. Trimming pared 3 bases from V and 2 bases from J, leaving 17 bases between. The CDR3 coding sequence is TGTGCCAGCAGTTTTATAGTTTGGGGGTCAGCCTACGAGCAGTACTTC. It translates to CASSFIVWGSAYEQYF.

This clonotype was recorded only once. The chain recombines TRBV3-1 with TRBJ2-2; 8 bases align to TRBD2. The CDR3 runs 14 residues. The germline V gene has CDR1 LGHDT and CDR2 YNNKEL (reference sequence). Losses at the gene ends were 8 bases for V and 1 base for J; bases not matched to a gene: 3. As DNA, the CDR3 is TGTGCCAGCGGGAGCGGGGGGAACACCGGGGAGCTGTTTTTT. Residues: CASGSGGNTGELFF.

This clonotype was seen many times. The CDR3 nucleotides read TGTGCCAGCAGTAGAATTTGGGACAGGGGAAATCAGCCCCAGCATTTT. Translating it yields CASSRIWDRGNQPQHF. The rearrangement uses TRBV12-3 or TRBV12-4 and TRBJ1-5; 10 bases match TRBD1. The CDR3 contains 16 residues. The V segment lost 5 bases and the J segment 4 bases; nucleotides outside the gene matches: 8.

J is TRBJ2-7 and V is TRBV7-9, with D perhaps assigned TRBD1 or TRBD2 (9 bases each). CDR3 length: 16 amino acids. V was pared by 7 bases and J by 4 bases, with 23 bases between. CDR1 is SEHNR and CDR2 is FQNEAQ in the germline V gene (reference sequence). CDR3 loop: CASNVDLAGQGYEQYF. The CDR3 DNA follows: TGTGCCAGCAACGTAGATCTAGCGGGACAGGGATACGAGCAGTACTTC.